Shown below are 8 T cell receptor beta chains from a single sample sequenced in a study of molecular identifiers for immune sequencing clone quantification. TCRdb re-analysed the PCR reads in MiXCR, keeping a single row per CDR3 protein. The sample has 300,000 to 400,000 distinct CDR3 sequences, under 25% seen once; the top ten hold about 0.71%. Material: naive CD8+ T cells from blood, with Jurkat cell RNA spiked in. The subset denotes: FACS-sorted CD8+CD4-CCR7+CD45RA+ naive T cells. The receptor set was obtained from a human donor in good health. Some libraries in this study had Jurkat cell RNA spiked in.

At least ten counts were recorded for this clonotype. This chain links TRBV28 with TRBJ2-3, with 9 bases lining up with TRBD2. V shed 3 bases and J 4 bases; nucleotides not matched to a gene: 8. This CDR3 spans 16 amino acids. CDR1 MDHEN and CDR2 SYDVKM come from the germline V gene. CDR3 in amino acids: CASSLNSGRIADTQYF. In nucleotides, the CDR3 is TGTGCCAGCAGTTTGAACAGCGGGAGGATCGCAGATACGCAGTATTTT.

The genes are TRBV12-3 or TRBV12-4 and TRBJ2-3; no clear D. CDR3 length equals 13 residues. The V gene lost 7 bases and the J gene lost 2 bases, with 10 bases spanning the gap. CDR3 sequence: CASKMLSTDTQYF. CDR3 coding DNA: TGTGCCAGCAAGATGTTATCCACAGATACGCAGTATTTT.

This clonotype was counted many times. The CDR3 DNA reads TGTGCCAGCAGCGTAACAGGGATGGGTTGGTCGAGTACTGAAGCTTTCTTT. Amino acids: CASSVTGMGWSSTEAFF. This chain connects TRBV7-9 to TRBJ1-1, with D possibly matching TRBD1 (6 bases). Deletions cut 5 bases from V and 5 bases from J, with 24 bases between. Germline-derived CDR1 and CDR2 are SEHNR and FQNEAQ (reference sequence). This CDR3 has 17 amino acids.

The V gene is TRBV19, the J gene TRBJ2-7; D possibly corresponds to TRBD1 (5 bases). The CDR3 is made up of 15 amino acids. Trimming took off 5 bases at V and 3 bases at J, with 17 bases between the two ends. Looked up from germline, CDR1 is LNHDA and CDR2 is SQIVND (reference sequence). The CDR3 loop reads CASSSQDNYIYEQYF. Written as DNA, the CDR3 is TGTGCCAGTAGTTCACAGGACAATTACATCTACGAGCAGTACTTC.

This clonotype was seen a handful of times. This sequence joins TRBV19 and TRBJ2-3; tentatively, D is TRBD1 or TRBD2 (7 bases each). Trimming pared 3 bases from V and 3 bases from J, leaving 13 bases between. There are 15 residues in the CDR3. Germline V gives CDR1 LNHDA, CDR2 SQIVND (reference sequence). The CDR3 region is CASSIAQGGTDTQYF. The CDR3 DNA reads as TGTGCCAGTAGTATCGCGCAGGGGGGGACAGATACGCAGTATTTT.

A remark on this clonotype: A much larger clone differs from this one at a single base, so this may be a read error. It is likely a read error, because the conserved phenylalanine at the end of the CDR3 is missing. The rearrangement links TRBV5-5 to TRBJ2-7, with D tentatively TRBD1 (6 bases). The V and J ends lost 0 bases and 4 bases respectively, with 11 bases between them. The germline V gene has CDR1 SGHKS and CDR2 YYEKEE (reference sequence). This CDR3 region has 14 residues. CDR3 amino acids: CASSLDLTGYEQYY. The CDR3 DNA is TGTGCCAGCAGCTTGGACCTTACAGGGTACGAGCAGTACTAC.

In this sample, this clonotype turned up a few times. The rearrangement joins TRBV27 to TRBJ2-3; 10 nucleotides line up with TRBD2. This CDR3 spans 17 amino acids. V lost 0 bases to trimming and J lost 6 bases; unmatched junction nucleotides: 9. Germline CDR1 and CDR2: MNHEY and SMNVEV (reference sequence). CDR3 residues: CASSLSYPSGGLDTQYF. The CDR3 region has the DNA TGTGCCAGCAGTTTATCCTATCCTAGCGGGGGTTTGGATACGCAGTATTTT.

V is TRBV6-2 or TRBV6-3 and J is TRBJ1-1; D gene ambiguous. V was clipped by 2 bases and J by 1 base, with 5 bases between them. The CDR3 extends over 13 amino acids. Germline lookup yields CDR1 MNHEY and CDR2 SVGEGT. CDR3 bases: TGTGCCAGCAGTTACATGGGGAACACTGAAGCTTTCTTT. It specifies CASSYMGNTEAFF.